One and the same sample provided the 25 T cell receptor beta chains below, sequenced in a study of CD8 T cells in Susac syndrome. After extraction with the RNeasy kit, roughly 0.5 to 1 ug of the RNA was reverse transcribed using random hexamers. Each CDR3 protein is one row after TCRdb ran MiXCR on the immunoSEQ multiplex PCR reads. This table has under 200,000 distinct CDR3 sequences, approximately 96% appearing once. Sequenced sample: CD4+ T cells from PBMCs. The receptors derive from a human donor in good health.

The chain recombines TRBV9 with TRBJ2-5; tentative D call: TRBD1 (5 bases). V was clipped by 0 bases and J by 3 bases, with 12 bases between them. The length of the CDR3 is 15 residues. The germline gives CDR1 SGDLS, CDR2 YYNGEE. This CDR3 is CASSVGEVGEETQYF. Here the CDR3 DNA reads TGTGCCAGCAGCGTAGGGGAAGTAGGGGAAGAGACCCAGTACTTC.

This chain joins TRBV20-1 and TRBJ1-2; maybe TRBD1 (6 bases). Germline V CDR1 and CDR2: DFQATT, SNEGSKA (reference sequence). Trimming cost V 2 bases and J 7 bases, with 11 bases left between them. The CDR3 totals 12 residues. CDR3 region: CSARSQGSGYTF. CDR3 sequence (DNA): TGCAGTGCTAGATCACAGGGTTCTGGCTACACCTTC.

This chain uses TRBV28 with TRBJ2-1; 9 bases fit TRBD2. From germline, CDR1 is MDHEN and CDR2 SYDVKM. The CDR3 contains 15 residues. Trimming at V came to 3 bases and at J to 6 bases, leaving 6 bases not matched to a gene. The CDR3 nucleotides read TGTGCCAGCAGTTTCGGGACTAGCTGGCTCAATGAGCAGTTCTTC. Translated: CASSFGTSWLNEQFF.

V is TRBV27 and J is TRBJ1-5; a weak D match, TRBD1 (5 bases). Germline-derived CDR1 and CDR2 are MNHEY and SMNVEV (reference sequence). V was cut by 3 bases and J by 7 bases, with 10 bases left in between. This CDR3 has 13 residues. As DNA, the CDR3 is TGTGCCAGCAGTTTCGTTCAGGGCCAGCCCCAGCATTTT. Translation gives CASSFVQGQPQHF.

This sequence joins TRBV20-1 and TRBJ1-1, with 11 bases fitting TRBD1. The CDR3 covers 14 residues. Trimming at V came to 3 bases and at J to 4 bases, leaving 4 bases not matched to a gene. Germline CDR1 is DFQATT and CDR2 is SNEGSKA (reference sequence). The CDR3 reads CSARAGQGATEAFF. The CDR3 DNA follows: TGCAGTGCTAGGGCCGGACAGGGGGCCACTGAAGCTTTCTTT.

The chain couples TRBV18 to TRBJ1-1; 7 bases are shared with TRBD1. CDR3 length: 13 residues. Germline CDR1 reads KGHSH; CDR2 reads LQKENI. The ends lost 4 bases at V and 8 bases at J; junction bases unmatched: 7. CDR3 coding DNA: TGTGCCAGCTCACTAACCATGACAGGGGAAGCTTTCTTT. Its protein is CASSLTMTGEAFF.

The genes are TRBV20-1 and TRBJ2-5; the D gene is possibly TRBD1 (7 bases). The CDR3 runs to 13 residues. Germline V gene lookup returns CDR1 DFQATT and CDR2 SNEGSKA (reference sequence). V was shortened by 5 bases and J by 1 base, with 11 bases between the two germline ends. The CDR3 here is CSAVEGAQETQYF. CDR3 coding DNA: TGCAGTGCTGTGGAGGGGGCCCAAGAGACCCAGTACTTC.

With respect to this clonotype: A junction boundary mismatches the germline segment, possibly from a read error. V usage is TRBV7-7 and J usage is TRBJ2-2; D is unresolved. From germline, CDR1 is SSHAT and CDR2 FNYEAQ (reference sequence). The CDR3 has 13 residues. The DNA of the CDR3 is TGTGCTAGCAGCTTAGATCCGTCCGGGGAGCTGTTTTTT. This translates into CASSLDPSGELFF.

The chain carries TRBV5-1 and TRBJ2-5; D may match TRBD1 or TRBD2 (5 bases each). Germline lookup yields CDR1 SGHRS and CDR2 YFSETQ. The CDR3 covers 14 residues. Trimming took 2 bases from V and 4 from J, leaving 12 bases between them. CDR3 DNA sequence: TGCGCCAGCAGCTTCGGGACCGAAGGAGAGACCCAGTACTTC. Its protein product is CASSFGTEGETQYF. Looking up the rest from reference TRBV5-1 and TRBJ2-5 gives the full variable domain: KAGVTQTPRYLIKTRGQQVTLSCSPISGHRSVSWYQQTPGQGLQFLFEYFSETQRNKGNFPGRFSGRQFSNSRSEMNVSTLELGDSALYLCASSFGTEGETQYFGPGTRLLVL.

The V call is TRBV14, the J call TRBJ2-7, with 8 bases identical to TRBD1. The J segment lost 1 base and the V segment lost 2 bases, leaving 7 bases of the junction unmatched. CDR3 length equals 16 residues. The germline CDR1 and CDR2 sequences are SGHDN and FVKESK. The CDR3 coding sequence is TGTGCCAGCAGCCAAACAGGGGGAATAGGGTCCTACGAGCAGTACTTC. Its protein product is CASSQTGGIGSYEQYF.

This clonotype was counted once. The DNA for the CDR3 is TGTGCCTGGAGTGTAGCCCATCGGAGCTCAAGGTATTTT. Its protein is CAWSVAHRSSRYF. The chain has TRBV30 and TRBJ2-3; D is undetermined. The CDR3 length is 13 residues. The germline gives CDR1 GTSNPN, CDR2 SVGIG (reference sequence). V was trimmed by 0 bases and J by 14 bases, leaving 18 bases between them.

This chain uses TRBV2 with TRBJ1-6; weak D call: TRBD1 (5 bases). CDR3 size: 14 residues. Per germline, CDR1 SNHLY and CDR2 FYNNEI. V was pared by 8 bases and J by 9 bases, with 17 bases between. The CDR3 is CASLQDLASSPLHF. The CDR3 DNA follows: TGTGCCAGCCTACAGGACTTGGCGAGTTCACCCCTCCACTTT.

The rearrangement uses TRBV3-1 and TRBJ2-6; D not resolved. CDR1 is LGHDT and CDR2 is YNNKEL in the germline V gene (reference sequence). V dropped 8 bases and J dropped 2 bases, with 7 bases sitting between them. There are 13 residues in the CDR3. CDR3 sequence: CASRFPGANVLTF. The DNA of the CDR3 is TGTGCCAGCCGATTTCCTGGGGCCAACGTCCTGACTTTC.

The V and J genes are TRBV15 and TRBJ2-7; D is unresolved. V lost 0 bases and J 7 bases, leaving 16 bases between the germline ends. The germline CDR1 and CDR2 sequences are LNHNV and YYDKDF (reference sequence). The CDR3 sequence is 15 residues long. The CDR3 spells CATSREWSEPLEQYF. CDR3 DNA: TGTGCCACCAGCAGAGAGTGGTCAGAACCCCTTGAGCAGTACTTC.

The V gene is TRBV5-1, the J gene TRBJ1-6; D is undetermined. With 0 bases removed from V and 9 bases from J, the gap between germline ends came to 10 bases. This CDR3 comprises 14 residues. Per the germline V gene, CDR1 is SGHRS and CDR2 is YFSETQ. The CDR3 nucleotides read TGCGCCAGCAGCTTGGATGCTAGTGGTTCACCCCTCCACTTT. This gives the protein CASSLDASGSPLHF.

The table lists this clonotype with a count of one. This chain uses TRBV3-1 with TRBJ2-1; possibly TRBD2 for D (5 bases). This CDR3 contains 15 residues. Trimming pared 5 bases from V and 7 bases from J, leaving 18 bases between. CDR1 and CDR2 from the germline V gene are LGHDT and YNNKEL (reference sequence). The CDR3 reads CASSIEDSPWNEQFF. Written as DNA, the CDR3 is TGTGCCAGCAGCATCGAGGACTCCCCTTGGAATGAGCAGTTCTTC.

The rearrangement links TRBV9 to TRBJ2-5, with a possible D match to TRBD1 (5 bases). The CDR3 covers 15 residues. Germline CDR1 reads SGDLS; CDR2 reads YYNGEE. Trimming took 0 bases from V and 0 from J, leaving 9 bases between them. CDR3: CASSVGQDNQETQYF. CDR3 coding DNA: TGTGCCAGCAGCGTAGGCCAGGACAACCAAGAGACCCAGTACTTC.

The CDR3 region has the DNA TGTGCCAGCAGTCCCCAGGAAAAACTGTTTTTT. Its translation: CASSPQEKLFF. The V call is TRBV12-3 or TRBV12-4, the J call TRBJ1-4; D unresolved. Deletions cut 5 bases from V and 8 bases from J, with 6 bases between. The CDR3 extends over 11 amino acids.

The chain employs TRBV9 and TRBJ2-3; tentative D call: TRBD1 (5 bases). The CDR3 covers 15 residues. The V gene lost 2 bases and the J gene lost 6 bases, with 16 bases spanning the gap. Per the germline V gene, CDR1 is SGDLS and CDR2 is YYNGEE. The CDR3 DNA reads TGTGCCAGCAGCGTTTCAGGACAAGGAATGGATACGCAGTATTTT. Its translation: CASSVSGQGMDTQYF.

The V call is TRBV20-1, the J call TRBJ2-7; 10 bases are shared with TRBD1. The junction had 5 bases not matched to a gene; V was cut back by 5 bases and J by 4 bases. Germline V gene sequence: CDR1 DFQATT, CDR2 SNEGSKA (reference sequence). The CDR3 contains 13 residues. CDR3: CSAQDRGLYEQYF. The DNA for the CDR3 is TGCAGTGCTCAAGACAGGGGGCTTTACGAGCAGTACTTC.

The chain is built from TRBV27 and TRBJ1-6, with D unresolved. The CDR3 totals 13 residues. The germline gives CDR1 MNHEY, CDR2 SMNVEV (reference sequence). Trimming removed 6 bases from V and 7 bases from J, with 10 bases in between. CDR3 DNA sequence: TGTGCCAGCAGCCGTAAGCCCAATTCACCCCTCCACTTT. Protein sequence: CASSRKPNSPLHF.

The V and J genes are TRBV7-2 and TRBJ2-2; maybe TRBD2 (6 bases). The CDR3 covers 15 residues. The germline V gene encodes CDR1 SGHTA and CDR2 FQGNSA. The V and J ends lost 2 bases and 6 bases respectively, with 13 bases between them. The CDR3 sequence is CASSLTWRGAGELFF. The CDR3 DNA follows: TGTGCCAGCAGCTTAACGTGGCGGGGCGCCGGGGAGCTGTTTTTT. Complete variable domain (other parts from reference TRBV7-2 and TRBJ2-2): GAGVSQSPSNKVTEKGKDVELRCDPISGHTALYWYRQSLGQGLEFLIYFQGNSAPDKSGLPSDRFSAERTGGSVSTLTIQRTQQEDSAVYLCASSLTWRGAGELFFGEGSRLTVL.

The genes are TRBV30 and TRBJ1-1; no clear D. The CDR3 loop spans 13 amino acids. V was pared by 0 bases and J by 1 base, with 6 bases between. From germline, CDR1 is GTSNPN and CDR2 SVGIG (reference sequence). The CDR3 region is CAWSVPKNTEAFF. The DNA for the CDR3 is TGTGCCTGGAGTGTACCCAAGAACACTGAAGCTTTCTTT.

J is TRBJ2-5 and V is TRBV20-1; tentative D call: TRBD1 (6 bases). Germline assignment: CDR1 DFQATT and CDR2 SNEGSKA (reference sequence). CDR3 length: 14 residues. The V gene lost 6 bases and the J gene lost 5 bases, with 19 bases spanning the gap. The CDR3 DNA reads TGCAGTGCCCGGGCTACACAGGGATGGGAGACCCAGTACTTC. Protein sequence: CSARATQGWETQYF.

The rearrangement joins TRBV5-1 to TRBJ1-1, with 7 positions matching TRBD1. This CDR3 comprises 14 residues. The germline CDR1 and CDR2 sequences are SGHRS and YFSETQ. J was trimmed by 1 base and V by 6 bases; bases with no gene match: 6. The CDR3 sequence is CASKLGGPNTEAFF. Here the CDR3 DNA reads TGCGCCAGCAAATTAGGGGGCCCGAACACTGAAGCTTTCTTT.